These 4 T cell receptor beta chains originate from one sample sequenced in a study of cytomegalovirus exposure and HLA in healthy donors. The PCR was carried out with 60 Vbeta primers and 13 Jbeta primers. TCRdb's table, derived via immunoSEQ multiplex PCR, lists solely in-frame clones and lacks some. The sample contains roughly 220,000 clones, around 83% of which appear only once. The material sequenced was PBMCs. The receptors were gathered from a woman aged 35 to 49 in good health and CMV-seronegative.

This clone occurred a few times. The chain uses TRBV19 and TRBJ2-7; D unclear. CDR1 is LNHDA and CDR2 is SQIVND in the germline V gene (reference sequence). The V end lost 6 bases, the J end lost 2 bases, and 8 bases lay between the germline ends. This CDR3 has 12 residues. CDR3 DNA sequence: TGTGCCAGTAGCTCGGGTCCCTACGAGCAGTACTTC. Amino acid sequence: CASSSGPYEQYF. Based on the CDR3 plus reference TRBV19 and TRBJ2-7, the full variable domain is DGGITQSPKYLFRKEGQNVTLSCEQNLNHDAMYWYRQDPGQGLRLIYYSQIVNDFQKGDIAEGYSVSREKKESFPLTVTSAQKNPTAFYLCASSSGPYEQYFGPGTRLTVT.

This chain uses TRBV6-5 with TRBJ1-2; 7 nucleotides line up with TRBD1. The trim removed 6 bases at V and 8 bases at J, leaving 12 bases unmatched. Germline CDR1 MNHEY, CDR2 SVGAGI. The CDR3 loop spans 14 amino acids. In DNA form, the CDR3 reads TGTGCCAGCAGATATTTAACAGGGGTGGCCGGCTACACCTTC. Amino acids: CASRYLTGVAGYTF.

This sequence joins TRBV7-9 and TRBJ2-1, with 8 nucleotides matching TRBD2. Germline CDR1 SEHNR, CDR2 FQNEAQ (reference sequence). J lost 8 bases, V lost 4 bases, and 13 bases had no gene match. CDR3 length equals 16 residues. The CDR3: CASSSGMAGGWDEQFF. CDR3 coding DNA: TGTGCCAGCAGCTCAGGAATGGCGGGAGGTTGGGATGAGCAGTTCTTC. The whole variable domain, filled in from reference TRBV7-9 and TRBJ2-1, reads DTGVSQNPRHKITKRGQNVTFRCDPISEHNRLYWYRQTLGQGPEFLTYFQNEAQLEKSRLLSDRFSAERPKGSFSTLEIQRTEQGDSAMYLCASSSGMAGGWDEQFFGPGTRLTVL.

As concerns this clone: Other DNA sequences in this sample translate to the same CDR3. V is TRBV18 and J is TRBJ1-1; perhaps TRBD1 as D (6 bases). V was clipped by 6 bases and J by 2 bases, with 10 bases between them. CDR1 KGHSH and CDR2 LQKENI come from the germline V gene. This CDR3 has 13 residues. The CDR3 spells CASSLTGNTEAFF. In nucleotides, the CDR3 is TGTGCCAGCTCGCTGACAGGTAACACTGAAGCTTTCTTT.